This T cell receptor (beta chain) derives from a study of shared clonotypes between healthy human individuals. General study points: Among several donors, approximately 5% of naive CD4 clonotypes were found in common. Expectations were that clonotype sharing among donors would be affected by sequencing depth.

With regard to this clone: The target antigen is unknown.

The V end lost 3 bases, the J end lost 8 bases, and 7 bases lay between the germline ends. The CDR3 sequence is 12 residues long. Germline V gives CDR1 MNHEY, CDR2 SMNVEV (reference sequence). Here immunoSEQ multiplex PCR was the method, and the copy in TCRdb shows in-frame clones only, minus some. The table has over a million clones, about three quarters seen once. The receptor comes from a man between 18 and 35 years old in good health. The chain combines TRBV27 with TRBJ2-2; D is unresolved. Sequencing used memory CD4+ T cells sorted from blood. Regarding subset: CD45RA-negative fraction. The CDR3 protein is CASSFGVGELFF. The CDR3, as DNA: TGTGCCAGCAGTTTCGGTGTTGGGGAGCTGTTTTTT.